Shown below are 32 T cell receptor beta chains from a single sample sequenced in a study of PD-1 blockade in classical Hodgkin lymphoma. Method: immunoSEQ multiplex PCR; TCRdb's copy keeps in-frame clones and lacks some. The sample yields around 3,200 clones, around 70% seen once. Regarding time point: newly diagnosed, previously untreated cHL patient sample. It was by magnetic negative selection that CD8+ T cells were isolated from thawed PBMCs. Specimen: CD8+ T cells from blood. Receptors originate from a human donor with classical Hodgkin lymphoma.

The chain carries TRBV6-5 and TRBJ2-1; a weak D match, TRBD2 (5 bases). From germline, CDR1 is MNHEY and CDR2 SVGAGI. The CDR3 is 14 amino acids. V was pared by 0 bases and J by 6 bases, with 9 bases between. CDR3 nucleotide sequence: TGTGCCAGCAGTTACTCGTCGACTACCAATGAGCAGTTCTTC. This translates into CASSYSSTTNEQFF.

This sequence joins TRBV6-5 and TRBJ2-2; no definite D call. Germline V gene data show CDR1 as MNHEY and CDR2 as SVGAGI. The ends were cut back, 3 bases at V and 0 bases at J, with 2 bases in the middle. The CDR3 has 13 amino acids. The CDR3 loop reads CASSYTNTGELFF. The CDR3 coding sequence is TGTGCCAGCAGTTATACGAACACCGGGGAGCTGTTTTTT.

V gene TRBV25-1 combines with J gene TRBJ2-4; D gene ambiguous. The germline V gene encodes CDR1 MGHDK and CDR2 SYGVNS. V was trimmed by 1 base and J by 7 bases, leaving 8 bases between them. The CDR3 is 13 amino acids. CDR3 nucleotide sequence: TGTGCCAGCAGTGAATCTGGTCTGAACATTCAGTACTTC. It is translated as CASSESGLNIQYF.

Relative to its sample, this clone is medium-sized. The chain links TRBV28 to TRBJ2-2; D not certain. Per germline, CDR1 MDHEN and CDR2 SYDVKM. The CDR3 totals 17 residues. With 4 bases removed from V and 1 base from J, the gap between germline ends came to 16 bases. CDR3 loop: CASSSEILPVNTGELFF. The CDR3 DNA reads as TGTGCCAGCAGTTCGGAGATCCTGCCCGTGAACACCGGGGAGCTGTTTTTT. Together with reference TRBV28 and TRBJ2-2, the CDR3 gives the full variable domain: DVKVTQSSRYLVKRTGEKVFLECVQDMDHENMFWYRQDPGLGLRLIYFSYDVKMKEKGDIPEGYSVSREKKERFSLILESASTNQTSMYLCASSSEILPVNTGELFFGEGSRLTVL.

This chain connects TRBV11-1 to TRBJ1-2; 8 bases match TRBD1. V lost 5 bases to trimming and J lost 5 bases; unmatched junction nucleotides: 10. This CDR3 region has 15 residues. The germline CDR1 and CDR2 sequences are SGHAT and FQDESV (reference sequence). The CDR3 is CASSPPQGAYYGYTF. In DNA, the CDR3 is TGTGCCAGCAGCCCACCCCAGGGGGCCTATTATGGCTACACCTTC.

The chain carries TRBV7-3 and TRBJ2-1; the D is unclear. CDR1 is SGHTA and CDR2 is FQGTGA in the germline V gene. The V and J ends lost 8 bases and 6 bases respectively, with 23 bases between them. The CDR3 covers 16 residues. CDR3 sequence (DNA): TGTGCCAGCCAAAGCTGGCAGGCTCCACAAAGCAATGAGCAGTTCTTC. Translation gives CASQSWQAPQSNEQFF.

CDR3 nucleotide sequence: TGTGCCAGCAGTGAAGGGGACACCGGGGAGCTGTTTTTT. Protein: CASSEGDTGELFF. The rearrangement links TRBV6-1 to TRBJ2-2; the D is unclear. The CDR3 consists of 13 residues. Per the germline V gene, CDR1 is MNHNS and CDR2 is SASEGT. V lost 1 base and J 3 bases, leaving 3 bases between the germline ends.

CDR3 residues: CASSLQGGAGETQYF. For the CDR3, the DNA is TGTGCCAGTAGTCTACAGGGAGGGGCTGGGGAGACCCAGTACTTC. The chain combines TRBV19 with TRBJ2-5; the D gene is possibly TRBD2 (7 bases). The V and J ends lost 5 bases and 5 bases respectively, with 18 bases between them. Germline lookup yields CDR1 LNHDA and CDR2 SQIVND (reference sequence). This CDR3 spans 15 amino acids.

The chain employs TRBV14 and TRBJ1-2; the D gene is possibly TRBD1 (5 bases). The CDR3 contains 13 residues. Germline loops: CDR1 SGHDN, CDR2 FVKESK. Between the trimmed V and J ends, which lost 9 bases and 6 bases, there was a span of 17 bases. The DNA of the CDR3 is TGTGCCAGTAACCCTTCCGGGACCCATGGCTACACCTTC. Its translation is CASNPSGTHGYTF.

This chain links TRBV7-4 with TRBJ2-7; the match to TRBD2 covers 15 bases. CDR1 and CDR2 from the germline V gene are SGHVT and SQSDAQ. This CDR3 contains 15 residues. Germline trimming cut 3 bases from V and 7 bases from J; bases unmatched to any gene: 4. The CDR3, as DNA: TGTGCCAGCAGCTTGGAGGGACTAGCGGGAGGTGAGCAGTACTTC. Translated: CASSLEGLAGGEQYF.

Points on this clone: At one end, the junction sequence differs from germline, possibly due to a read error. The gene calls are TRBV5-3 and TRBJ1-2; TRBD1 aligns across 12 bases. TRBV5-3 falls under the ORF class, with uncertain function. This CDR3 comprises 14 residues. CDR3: CASSLPGQGAGYTF. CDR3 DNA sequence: TGTGCCAGCAGCTTACCGGGACAGGGGGCTGGCTACACCTTC.

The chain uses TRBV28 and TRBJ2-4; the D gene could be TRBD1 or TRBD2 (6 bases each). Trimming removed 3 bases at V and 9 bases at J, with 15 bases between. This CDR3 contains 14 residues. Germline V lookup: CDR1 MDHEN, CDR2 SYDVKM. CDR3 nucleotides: TGTGCCAGCAGTTTTGGAGACAGGAGGGGCATTCAGTACTTC. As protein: CASSFGDRRGIQYF. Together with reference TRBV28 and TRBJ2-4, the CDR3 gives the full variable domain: DVKVTQSSRYLVKRTGEKVFLECVQDMDHENMFWYRQDPGLGLRLIYFSYDVKMKEKGDIPEGYSVSREKKERFSLILESASTNQTSMYLCASSFGDRRGIQYFGAGTRLSVL.

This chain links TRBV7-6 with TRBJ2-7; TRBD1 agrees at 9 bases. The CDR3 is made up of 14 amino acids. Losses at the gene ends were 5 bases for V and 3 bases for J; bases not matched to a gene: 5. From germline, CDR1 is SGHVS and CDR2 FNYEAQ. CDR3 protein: CASSRTGEGYEQYF. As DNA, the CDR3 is TGTGCCAGCAGCCGGACAGGGGAGGGCTACGAGCAGTACTTC.

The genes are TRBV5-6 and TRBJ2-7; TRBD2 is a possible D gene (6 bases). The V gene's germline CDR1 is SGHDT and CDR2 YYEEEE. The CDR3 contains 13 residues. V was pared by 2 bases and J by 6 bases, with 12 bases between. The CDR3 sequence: CASSLNAGSEQYF. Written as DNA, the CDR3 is TGTGCCAGCAGCTTAAATGCGGGGAGCGAGCAGTACTTC. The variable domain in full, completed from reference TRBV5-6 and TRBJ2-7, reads DAGVTQSPTHLIKTRGQQVTLRCSPKSGHDTVSWYQQALGQGPQFIFQYYEEEERQRGNFPDRFSGHQFPNYSSELNVNALLLGDSALYLCASSLNAGSEQYFGPGTRLTVT.

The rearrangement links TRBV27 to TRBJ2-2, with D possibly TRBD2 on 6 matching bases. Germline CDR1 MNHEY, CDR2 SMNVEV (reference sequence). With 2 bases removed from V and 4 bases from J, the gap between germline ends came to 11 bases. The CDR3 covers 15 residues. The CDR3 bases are TGTGCCAGCAGTTTACTCGCGGGAAGCACCGGGGAGCTGTTTTTT. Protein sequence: CASSLLAGSTGELFF.

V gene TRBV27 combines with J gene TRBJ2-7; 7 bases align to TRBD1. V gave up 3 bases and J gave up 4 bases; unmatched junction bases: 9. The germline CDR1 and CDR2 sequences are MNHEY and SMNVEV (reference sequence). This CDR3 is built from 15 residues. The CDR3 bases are TGTGCCAGCAGTTTTACCCAGGGACAGAATTACGAGCAGTACTTC. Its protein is CASSFTQGQNYEQYF.

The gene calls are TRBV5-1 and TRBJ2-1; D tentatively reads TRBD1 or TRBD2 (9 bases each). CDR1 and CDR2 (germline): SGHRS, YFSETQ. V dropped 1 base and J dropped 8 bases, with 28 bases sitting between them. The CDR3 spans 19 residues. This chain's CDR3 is CASSLLGTGLGLAGYEQFF. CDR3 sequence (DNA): TGCGCCAGCAGCTTGTTGGGGACAGGGTTAGGGCTAGCGGGATATGAGCAGTTCTTC.

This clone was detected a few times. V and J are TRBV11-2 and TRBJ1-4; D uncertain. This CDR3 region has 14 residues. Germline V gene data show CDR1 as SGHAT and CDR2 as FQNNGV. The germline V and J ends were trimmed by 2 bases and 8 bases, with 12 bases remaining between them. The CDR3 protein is CASSLRQRGEKLFF. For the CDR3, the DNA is TGTGCCAGCAGCTTAAGGCAAAGAGGGGAAAAACTGTTTTTT. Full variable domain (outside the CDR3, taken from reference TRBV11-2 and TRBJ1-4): EAGVAQSPRYKIIEKRQSVAFWCNPISGHATLYWYQQILGQGPKLLIQFQNNGVVDDSQLPKDRFSAERLKGVDSTLKIQPAKLEDSAVYLCASSLRQRGEKLFFGSGTQLSVL.

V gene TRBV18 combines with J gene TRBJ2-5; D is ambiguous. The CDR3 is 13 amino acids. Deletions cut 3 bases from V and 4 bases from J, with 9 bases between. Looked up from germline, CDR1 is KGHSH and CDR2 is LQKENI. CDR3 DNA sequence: TGTGCCAGCTCACCCGGGCCTCTAGAGACCCAGTACTTC. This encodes CASSPGPLETQYF.

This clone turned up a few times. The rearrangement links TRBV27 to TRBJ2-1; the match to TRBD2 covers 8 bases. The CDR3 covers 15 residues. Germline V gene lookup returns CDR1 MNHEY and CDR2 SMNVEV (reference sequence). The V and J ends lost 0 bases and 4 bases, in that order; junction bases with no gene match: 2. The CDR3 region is CASSLSVAGYNEQFF. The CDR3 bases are TGTGCCAGCAGTTTATCTGTAGCGGGGTACAATGAGCAGTTCTTC.

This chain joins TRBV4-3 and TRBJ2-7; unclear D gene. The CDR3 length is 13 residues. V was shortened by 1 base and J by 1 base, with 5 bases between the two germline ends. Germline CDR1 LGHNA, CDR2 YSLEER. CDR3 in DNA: TGCGCCAGCAGCCAAGTGGGATCCTACGAGCAGTACTTC. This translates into CASSQVGSYEQYF.

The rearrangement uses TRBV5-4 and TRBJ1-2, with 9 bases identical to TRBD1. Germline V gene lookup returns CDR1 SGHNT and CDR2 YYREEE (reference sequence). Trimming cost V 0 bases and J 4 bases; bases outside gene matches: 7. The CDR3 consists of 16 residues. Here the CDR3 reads CASSLEGGTGSYGYTF. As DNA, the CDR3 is TGTGCCAGCAGCTTGGAGGGAGGGACAGGGAGCTATGGCTACACCTTC. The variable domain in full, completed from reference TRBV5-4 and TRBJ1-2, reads ETGVTQSPTHLIKTRGQQVTLRCSSQSGHNTVSWYQQALGQGPQFIFQYYREEENGRGNFPPRFSGLQFPNYSSELNVNALELDDSALYLCASSLEGGTGSYGYTFGSGTRLTVV.

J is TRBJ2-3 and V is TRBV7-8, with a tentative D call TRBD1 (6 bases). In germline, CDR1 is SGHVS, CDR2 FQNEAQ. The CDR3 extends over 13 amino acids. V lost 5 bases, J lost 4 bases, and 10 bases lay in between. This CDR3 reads CASSTEGADTQYF. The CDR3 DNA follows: TGTGCCAGCAGCACTGAGGGGGCAGATACGCAGTATTTT.

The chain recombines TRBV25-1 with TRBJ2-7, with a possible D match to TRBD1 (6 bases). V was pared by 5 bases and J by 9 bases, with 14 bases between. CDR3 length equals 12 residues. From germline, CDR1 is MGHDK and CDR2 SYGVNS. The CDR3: CASSHDRPGQYF. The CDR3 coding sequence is TGTGCCAGCAGTCATGACAGGCCGGGGCAGTACTTC.

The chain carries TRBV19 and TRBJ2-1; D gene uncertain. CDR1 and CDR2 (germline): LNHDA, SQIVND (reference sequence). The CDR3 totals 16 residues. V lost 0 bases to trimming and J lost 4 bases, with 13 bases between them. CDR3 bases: TGTGCCAGTAGTATAGAGGCCCTTCTAGGGTACAATGAGCAGTTCTTC. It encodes CASSIEALLGYNEQFF.

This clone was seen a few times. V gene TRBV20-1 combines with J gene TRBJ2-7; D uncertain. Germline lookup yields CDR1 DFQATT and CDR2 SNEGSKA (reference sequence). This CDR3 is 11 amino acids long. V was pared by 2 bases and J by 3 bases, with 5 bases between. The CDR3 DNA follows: TGCAGTGCTAGAAATATCTACGAGCAGTACTTC. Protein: CSARNIYEQYF.

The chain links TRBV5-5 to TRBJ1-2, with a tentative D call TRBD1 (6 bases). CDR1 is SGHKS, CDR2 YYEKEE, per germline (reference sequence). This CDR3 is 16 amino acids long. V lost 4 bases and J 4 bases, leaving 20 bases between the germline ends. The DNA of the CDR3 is TGTGCCAGCAGCCCCTCTTCCGGGACATACCTCTATGGCTACACCTTC. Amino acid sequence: CASSPSSGTYLYGYTF.

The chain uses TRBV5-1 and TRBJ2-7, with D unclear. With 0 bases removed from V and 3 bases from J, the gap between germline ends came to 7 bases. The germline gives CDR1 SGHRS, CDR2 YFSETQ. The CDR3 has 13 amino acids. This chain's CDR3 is CASSLADNYEQYF. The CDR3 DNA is TGCGCCAGCAGCTTGGCCGACAACTACGAGCAGTACTTC.

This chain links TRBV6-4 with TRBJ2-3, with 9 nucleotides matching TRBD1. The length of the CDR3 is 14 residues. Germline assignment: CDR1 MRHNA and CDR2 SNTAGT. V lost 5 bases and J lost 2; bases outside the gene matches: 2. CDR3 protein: CASSPQGATDTQYF. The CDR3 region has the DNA TGTGCCAGCAGTCCACAGGGGGCCACAGATACGCAGTATTTT.

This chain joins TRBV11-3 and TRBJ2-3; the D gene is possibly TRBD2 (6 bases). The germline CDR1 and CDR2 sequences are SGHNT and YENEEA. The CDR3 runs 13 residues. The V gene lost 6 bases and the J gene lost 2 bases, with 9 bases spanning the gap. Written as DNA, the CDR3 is TGTGCCAGCAGGGGAGGTTACACAGATACGCAGTATTTT. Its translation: CASRGGYTDTQYF.

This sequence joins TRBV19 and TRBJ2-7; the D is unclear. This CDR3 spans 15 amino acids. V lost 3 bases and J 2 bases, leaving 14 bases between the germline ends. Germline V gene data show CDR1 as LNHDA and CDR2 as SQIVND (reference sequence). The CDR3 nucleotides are TGTGCCAGTAGTATTTCTACTTACGGAACCTACGAGCAGTACTTC. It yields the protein CASSISTYGTYEQYF.

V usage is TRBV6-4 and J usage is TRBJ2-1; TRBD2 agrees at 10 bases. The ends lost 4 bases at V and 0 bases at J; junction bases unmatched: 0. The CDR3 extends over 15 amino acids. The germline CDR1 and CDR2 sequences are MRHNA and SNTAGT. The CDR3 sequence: CASSVAGGSYNEQFF. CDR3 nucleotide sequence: TGTGCCAGCAGTGTAGCGGGAGGCTCCTACAATGAGCAGTTCTTC.